The T cell receptor beta chain described here comes from a study of yellow fever vaccine responses in identical twins. Using its own MiXCR run on the RT-PCR reads, TCRdb lists one record per CDR3 protein. The table has about 5,000 distinct CDR3 sequences, roughly 85% seen once; the top ten hold around 1.9%. V lost 2 bases and J lost 5, with 10 bases in between. Germline V gene sequence: CDR1 MNHEY, CDR2 SVGAGI. The CDR3 contains 14 residues. The J gene is TRBJ2-1, the V gene TRBV6-5; no firm D call. The origin of this receptor is a woman in her late teens or twenties who received the yellow fever vaccine. Material: T cells from blood (PBMCs), unsorted or a sorted subset (not recorded which), obtained before or after yellow fever vaccination (not recorded which). The CDR3 DNA reads as TGTGCCAGCAGTTACGGAGCGAGTAACAATGAGCAGTTCTTC. Its protein product is CASSYGASNNEQFF.